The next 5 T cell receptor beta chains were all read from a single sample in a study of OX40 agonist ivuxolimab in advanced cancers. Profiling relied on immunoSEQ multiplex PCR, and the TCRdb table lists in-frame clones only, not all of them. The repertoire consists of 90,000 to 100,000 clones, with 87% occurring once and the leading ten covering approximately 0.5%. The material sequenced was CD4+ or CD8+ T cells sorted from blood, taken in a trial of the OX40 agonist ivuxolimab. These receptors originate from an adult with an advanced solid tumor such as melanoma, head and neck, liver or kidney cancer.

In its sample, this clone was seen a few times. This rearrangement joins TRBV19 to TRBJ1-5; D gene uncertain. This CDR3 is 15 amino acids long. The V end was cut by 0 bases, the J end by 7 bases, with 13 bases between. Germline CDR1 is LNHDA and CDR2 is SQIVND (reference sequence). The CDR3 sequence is CASSIDHPARQPQHF. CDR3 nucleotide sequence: TGTGCCAGTAGTATAGACCATCCCGCGAGGCAGCCCCAGCATTTT.

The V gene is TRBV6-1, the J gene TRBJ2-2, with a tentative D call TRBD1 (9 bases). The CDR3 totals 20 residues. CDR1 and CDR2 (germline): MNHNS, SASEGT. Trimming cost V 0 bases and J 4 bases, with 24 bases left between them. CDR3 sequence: CASSEALPGGTGRSTGELFF. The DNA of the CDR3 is TGTGCCAGCAGTGAAGCCCTACCGGGGGGGACAGGGCGCTCCACCGGGGAGCTGTTTTTT.

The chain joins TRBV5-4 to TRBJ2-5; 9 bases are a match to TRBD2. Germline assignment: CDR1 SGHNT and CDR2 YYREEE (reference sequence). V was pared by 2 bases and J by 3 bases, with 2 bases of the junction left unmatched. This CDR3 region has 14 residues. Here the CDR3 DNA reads TGTGCCAGCAGCTTTTCTAGCGGGGAAGAGACCCAGTACTTC. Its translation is CASSFSSGEETQYF.

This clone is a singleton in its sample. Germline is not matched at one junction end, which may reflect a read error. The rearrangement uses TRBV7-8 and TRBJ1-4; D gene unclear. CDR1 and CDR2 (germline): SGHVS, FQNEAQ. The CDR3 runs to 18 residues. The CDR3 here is CASSLARLTFATNEKLFF. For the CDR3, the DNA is TGTGCCAGCAGCCTAGCGAGGCTAACTTTTGCAACTAATGAAAAACTGTTTTTT.

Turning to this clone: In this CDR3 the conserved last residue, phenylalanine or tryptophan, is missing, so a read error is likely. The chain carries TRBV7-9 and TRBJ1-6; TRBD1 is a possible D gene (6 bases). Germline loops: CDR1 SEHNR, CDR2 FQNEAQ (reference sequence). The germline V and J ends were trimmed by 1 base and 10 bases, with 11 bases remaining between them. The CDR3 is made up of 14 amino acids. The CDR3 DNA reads TGTGCCAGCAGCTTAGGAGGGGGTGGCTCACCCCTCCACCTT. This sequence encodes CASSLGGGGSPLHL.